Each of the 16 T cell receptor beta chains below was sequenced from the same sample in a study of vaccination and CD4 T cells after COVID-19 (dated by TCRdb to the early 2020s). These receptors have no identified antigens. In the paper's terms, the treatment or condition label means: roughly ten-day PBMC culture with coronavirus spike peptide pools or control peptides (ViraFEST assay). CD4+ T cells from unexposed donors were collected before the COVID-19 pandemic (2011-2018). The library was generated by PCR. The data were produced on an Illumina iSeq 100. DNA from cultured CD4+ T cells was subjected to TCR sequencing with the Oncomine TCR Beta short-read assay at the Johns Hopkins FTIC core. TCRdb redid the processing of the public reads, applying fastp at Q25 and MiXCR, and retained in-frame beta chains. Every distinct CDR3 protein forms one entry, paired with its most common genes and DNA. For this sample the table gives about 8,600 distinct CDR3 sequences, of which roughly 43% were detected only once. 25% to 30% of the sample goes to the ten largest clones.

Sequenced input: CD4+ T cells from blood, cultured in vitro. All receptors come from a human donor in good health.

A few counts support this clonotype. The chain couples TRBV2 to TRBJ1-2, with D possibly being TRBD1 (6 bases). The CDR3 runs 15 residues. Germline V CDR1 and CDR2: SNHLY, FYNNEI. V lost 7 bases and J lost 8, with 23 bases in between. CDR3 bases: TGTGCCAGCAAGCCGGACAGAACCCCGGGGGGGGGCTACACCTTC. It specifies CASKPDRTPGGGYTF. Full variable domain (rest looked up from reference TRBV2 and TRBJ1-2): EPEVTQTPSHQVTQMGQEVILRCVPISNHLYFYWYRQILGQKVEFLVSFYNNEISEKSEIFDDQFSVERPDGSNFTLKIRSTKLEDSAMYFCASKPDRTPGGGYTFGSGTRLTVV.

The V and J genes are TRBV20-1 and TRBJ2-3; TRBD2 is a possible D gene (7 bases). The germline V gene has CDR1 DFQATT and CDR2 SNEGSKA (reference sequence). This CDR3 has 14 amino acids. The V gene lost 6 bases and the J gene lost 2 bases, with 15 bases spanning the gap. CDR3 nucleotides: TGCAGTGCCCTAGGGGGGGGGACCACAGATACGCAGTATTTT. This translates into CSALGGGTTDTQYF.

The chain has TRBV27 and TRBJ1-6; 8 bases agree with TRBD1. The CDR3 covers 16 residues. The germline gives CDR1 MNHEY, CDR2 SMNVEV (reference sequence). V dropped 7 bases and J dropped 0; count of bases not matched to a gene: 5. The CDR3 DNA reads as TGTGCCAGCACAGGGGGCGCCGGCTCCTATAATTCACCCCTCCACTTT. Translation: CASTGGAGSYNSPLHF.

The CDR3 DNA reads as TGCAGCGTTGACTCAAGGGGTTACTATGGCTACACCTTC. Translation: CSVDSRGYYGYTF. The chain uses TRBV29-1 and TRBJ1-2; maybe TRBD1 (5 bases). Germline CDR1 SQVTM, CDR2 ANQGSEA. This CDR3 has 13 residues. V was clipped by 3 bases and J by 3 bases, with 11 bases between them.

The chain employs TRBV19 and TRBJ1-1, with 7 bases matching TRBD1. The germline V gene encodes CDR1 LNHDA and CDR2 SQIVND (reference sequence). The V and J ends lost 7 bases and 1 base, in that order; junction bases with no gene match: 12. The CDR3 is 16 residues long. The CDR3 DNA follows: TGTGCCAGTACCCGCCGCCGGACAGGATCGAACACTGAAGCTTTCTTT. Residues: CASTRRRTGSNTEAFF.

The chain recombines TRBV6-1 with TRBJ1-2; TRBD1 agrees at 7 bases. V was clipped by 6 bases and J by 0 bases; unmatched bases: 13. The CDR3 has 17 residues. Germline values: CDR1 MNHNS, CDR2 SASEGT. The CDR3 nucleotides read TGTGCCAGCAGAAATCAGGGGGAATTTTCTTCTAACTATGGCTACACCTTC. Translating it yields CASRNQGEFSSNYGYTF.

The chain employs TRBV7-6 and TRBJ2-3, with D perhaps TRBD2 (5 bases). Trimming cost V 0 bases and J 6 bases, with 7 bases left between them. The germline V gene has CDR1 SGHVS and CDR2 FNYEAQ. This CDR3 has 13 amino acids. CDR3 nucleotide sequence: TGTGCCAGCAGCTTAGCGCCGGGGGATACGCAGTATTTT. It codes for CASSLAPGDTQYF.

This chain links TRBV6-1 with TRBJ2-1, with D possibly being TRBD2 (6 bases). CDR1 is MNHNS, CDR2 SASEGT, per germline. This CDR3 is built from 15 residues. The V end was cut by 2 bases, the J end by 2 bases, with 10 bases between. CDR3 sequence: CASSEQGGTYNEQFF. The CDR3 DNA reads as TGTGCCAGCAGTGAACAAGGCGGGACCTACAATGAGCAGTTCTTC.

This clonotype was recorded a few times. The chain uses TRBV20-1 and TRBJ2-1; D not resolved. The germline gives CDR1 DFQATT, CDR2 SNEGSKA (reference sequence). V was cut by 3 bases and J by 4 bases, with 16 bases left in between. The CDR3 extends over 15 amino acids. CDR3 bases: TGCAGTGCTAGTAATCTAGAGTCCTTATACAATGAGCAGTTCTTC. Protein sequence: CSASNLESLYNEQFF.

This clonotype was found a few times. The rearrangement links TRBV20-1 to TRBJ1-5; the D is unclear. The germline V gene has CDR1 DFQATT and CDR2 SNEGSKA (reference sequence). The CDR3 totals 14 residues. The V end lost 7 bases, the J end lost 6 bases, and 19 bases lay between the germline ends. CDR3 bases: TGCAGTGTCCCACAAACGGGGTTCGGTCAGCCCCAGCATTTT. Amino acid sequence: CSVPQTGFGQPQHF.

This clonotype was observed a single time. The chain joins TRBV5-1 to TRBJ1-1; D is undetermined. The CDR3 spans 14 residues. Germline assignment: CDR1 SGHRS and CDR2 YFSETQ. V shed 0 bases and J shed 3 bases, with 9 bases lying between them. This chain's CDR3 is CASSLAGSYTEAFF. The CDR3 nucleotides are TGCGCCAGCAGCTTGGCTGGATCCTACACTGAAGCTTTCTTT.

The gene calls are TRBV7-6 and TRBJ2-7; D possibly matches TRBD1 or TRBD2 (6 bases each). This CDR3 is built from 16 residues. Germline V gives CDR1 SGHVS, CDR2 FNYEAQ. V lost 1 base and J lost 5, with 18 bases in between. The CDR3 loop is CASSLEPPPGGHEQYF. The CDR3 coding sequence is TGTGCCAGCAGCTTAGAACCTCCGCCCGGGGGCCACGAGCAGTACTTC. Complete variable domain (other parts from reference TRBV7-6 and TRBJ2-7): GAGVSQSPRYKVTKRGQDVALRCDPISGHVSLYWYRQALGQGPEFLTYFNYEAQQDKSGLPNDRFSAERPEGSISTLTIQRTEQRDSAMYRCASSLEPPPGGHEQYFGPGTRLTVT.

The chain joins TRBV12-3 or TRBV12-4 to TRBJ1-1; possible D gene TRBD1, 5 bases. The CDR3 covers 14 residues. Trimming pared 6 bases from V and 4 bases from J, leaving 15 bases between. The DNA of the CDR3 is TGTGCCAGCAGAATTATAGGGGCTAGCACTGAAGCTTTCTTT. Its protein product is CASRIIGASTEAFF.

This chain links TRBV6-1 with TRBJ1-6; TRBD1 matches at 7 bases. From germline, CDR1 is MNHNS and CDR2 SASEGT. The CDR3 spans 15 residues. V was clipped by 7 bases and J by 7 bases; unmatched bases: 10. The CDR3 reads CASTQGTVPNSPLHF. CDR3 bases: TGTGCCAGCACCCAGGGGACAGTTCCCAATTCACCCCTCCACTTT.

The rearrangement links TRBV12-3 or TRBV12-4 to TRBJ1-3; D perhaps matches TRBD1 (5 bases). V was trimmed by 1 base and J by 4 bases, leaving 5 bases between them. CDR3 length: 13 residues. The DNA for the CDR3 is TGTGCCAGCAGTTTAGGGGGGGGAAACACCATATATTTT. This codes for CASSLGGGNTIYF.

CDR3: CASSLQSDSNQPQHF. The CDR3 region has the DNA TGTGCCAGCAGCTTACAGTCAGATAGCAATCAGCCCCAGCATTTT. The chain joins TRBV7-2 to TRBJ1-5; unclear D gene. CDR1 and CDR2 from the germline V gene are SGHTA and FQGNSA. The V gene lost 2 bases and the J gene lost 0 bases, with 8 bases spanning the gap. The CDR3 spans 15 residues.